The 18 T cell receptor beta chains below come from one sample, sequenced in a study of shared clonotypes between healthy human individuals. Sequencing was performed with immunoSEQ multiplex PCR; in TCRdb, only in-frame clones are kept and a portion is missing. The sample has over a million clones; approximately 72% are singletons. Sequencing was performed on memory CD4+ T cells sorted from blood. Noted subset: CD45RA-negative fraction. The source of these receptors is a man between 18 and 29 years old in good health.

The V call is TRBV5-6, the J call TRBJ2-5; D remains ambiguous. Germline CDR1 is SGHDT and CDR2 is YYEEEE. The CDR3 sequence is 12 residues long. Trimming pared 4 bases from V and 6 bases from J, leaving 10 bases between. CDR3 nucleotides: TGTGCCAGCAGCCTTGACCCCAAGACCCAGTACTTC. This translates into CASSLDPKTQYF.

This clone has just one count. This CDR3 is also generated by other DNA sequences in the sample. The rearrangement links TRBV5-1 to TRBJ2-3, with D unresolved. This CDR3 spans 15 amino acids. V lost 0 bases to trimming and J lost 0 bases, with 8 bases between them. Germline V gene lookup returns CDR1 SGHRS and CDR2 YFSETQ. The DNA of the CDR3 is TGCGCCAGCAGCTTGGGAGGTGGTAGCACAGATACGCAGTATTTT. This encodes CASSLGGGSTDTQYF.

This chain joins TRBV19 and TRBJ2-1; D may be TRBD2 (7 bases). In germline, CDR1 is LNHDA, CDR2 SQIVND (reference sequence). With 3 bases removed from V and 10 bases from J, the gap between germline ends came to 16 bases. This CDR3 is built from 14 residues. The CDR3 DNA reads TGTGCCAGTAGTATTGATAGGGGGGGGTCGGAGCAGTTCTTC. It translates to CASSIDRGGSEQFF.

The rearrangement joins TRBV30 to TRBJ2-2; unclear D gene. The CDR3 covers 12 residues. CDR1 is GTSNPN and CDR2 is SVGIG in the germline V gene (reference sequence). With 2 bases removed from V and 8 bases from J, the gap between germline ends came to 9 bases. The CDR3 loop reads CAWSLIVGELFF. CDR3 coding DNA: TGTGCCTGGAGTCTGATAGTGGGGGAGCTGTTTTTT.

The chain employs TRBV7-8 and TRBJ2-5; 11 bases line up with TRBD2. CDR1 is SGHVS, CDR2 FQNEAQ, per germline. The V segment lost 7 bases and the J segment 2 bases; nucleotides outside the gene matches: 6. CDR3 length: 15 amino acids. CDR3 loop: CASKDWTSGQETQYF. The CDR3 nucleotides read TGTGCCAGCAAAGATTGGACTAGCGGGCAAGAGACCCAGTACTTC.

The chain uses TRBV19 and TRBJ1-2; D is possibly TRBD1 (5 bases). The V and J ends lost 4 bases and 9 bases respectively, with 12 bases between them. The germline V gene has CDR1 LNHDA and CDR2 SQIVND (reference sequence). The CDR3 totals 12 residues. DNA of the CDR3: TGTGCCAGTAGTAGTCGCTGGGGGAGCTACACCTTC. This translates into CASSSRWGSYTF.

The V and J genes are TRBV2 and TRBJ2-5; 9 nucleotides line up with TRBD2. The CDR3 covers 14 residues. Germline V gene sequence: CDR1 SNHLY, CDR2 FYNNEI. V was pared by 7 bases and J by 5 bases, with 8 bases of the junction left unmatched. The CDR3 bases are TGTGCCAGCAATGGCGGGGGGGCCGTCGAGACCCAGTACTTC. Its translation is CASNGGGAVETQYF.

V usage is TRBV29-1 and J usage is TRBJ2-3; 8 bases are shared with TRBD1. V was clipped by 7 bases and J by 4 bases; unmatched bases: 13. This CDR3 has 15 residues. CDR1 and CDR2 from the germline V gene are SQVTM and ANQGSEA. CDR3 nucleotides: TGCAGCGCTACCGGGACAGGTAGGGGAGCAGATACGCAGTATTTT. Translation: CSATGTGRGADTQYF.

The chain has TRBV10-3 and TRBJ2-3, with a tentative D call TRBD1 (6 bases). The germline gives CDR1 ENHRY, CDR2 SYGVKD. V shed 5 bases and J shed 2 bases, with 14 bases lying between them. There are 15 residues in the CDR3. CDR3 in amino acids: CAISPSTGITDTQYF. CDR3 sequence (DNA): TGTGCCATCAGTCCTTCGACAGGAATCACAGATACGCAGTATTTT.

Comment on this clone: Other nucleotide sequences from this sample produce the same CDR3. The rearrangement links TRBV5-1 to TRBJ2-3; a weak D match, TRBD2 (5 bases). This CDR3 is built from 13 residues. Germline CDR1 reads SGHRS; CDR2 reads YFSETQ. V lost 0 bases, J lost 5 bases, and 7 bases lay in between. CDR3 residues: CASSLAGVDTQYF. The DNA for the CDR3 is TGCGCCAGCAGCTTGGCCGGGGTAGATACGCAGTATTTT.

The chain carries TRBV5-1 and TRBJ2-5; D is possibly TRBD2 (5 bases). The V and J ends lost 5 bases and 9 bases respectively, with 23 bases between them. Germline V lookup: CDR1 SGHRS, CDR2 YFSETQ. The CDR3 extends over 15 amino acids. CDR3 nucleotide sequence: TGCGCCAGCAGTCCCAGCGAGAGTGAACGGGGTGCCCAGTACTTC. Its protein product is CASSPSESERGAQYF. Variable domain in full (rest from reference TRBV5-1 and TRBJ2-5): KAGVTQTPRYLIKTRGQQVTLSCSPISGHRSVSWYQQTPGQGLQFLFEYFSETQRNKGNFPGRFSGRQFSNSRSEMNVSTLELGDSALYLCASSPSESERGAQYFGPGTRLLVL.

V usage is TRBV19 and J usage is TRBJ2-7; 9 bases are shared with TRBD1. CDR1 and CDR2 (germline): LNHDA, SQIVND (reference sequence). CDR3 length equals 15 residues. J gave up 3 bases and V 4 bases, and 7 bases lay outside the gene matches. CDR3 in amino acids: CASSRLQGAHYEQYF. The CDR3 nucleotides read TGTGCCAGTAGTAGACTACAGGGGGCTCACTACGAGCAGTACTTC.

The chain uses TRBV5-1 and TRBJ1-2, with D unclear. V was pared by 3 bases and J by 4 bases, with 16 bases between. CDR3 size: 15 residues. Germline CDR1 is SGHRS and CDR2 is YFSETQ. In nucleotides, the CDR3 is TGCGCCAGCAGCTCGAGCCAACCGATTGGCTATGGCTACACCTTC. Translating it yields CASSSSQPIGYGYTF.

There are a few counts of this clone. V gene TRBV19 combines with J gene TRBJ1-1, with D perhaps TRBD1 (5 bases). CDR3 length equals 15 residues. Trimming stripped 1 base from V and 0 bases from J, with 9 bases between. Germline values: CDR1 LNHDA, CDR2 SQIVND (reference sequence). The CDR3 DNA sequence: TGTGCCAGTAGTATAGCCGGGGCCCTGAACACTGAAGCTTTCTTT. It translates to CASSIAGALNTEAFF. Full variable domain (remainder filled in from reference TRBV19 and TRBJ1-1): DGGITQSPKYLFRKEGQNVTLSCEQNLNHDAMYWYRQDPGQGLRLIYYSQIVNDFQKGDIAEGYSVSREKKESFPLTVTSAQKNPTAFYLCASSIAGALNTEAFFGQGTRLTVV.

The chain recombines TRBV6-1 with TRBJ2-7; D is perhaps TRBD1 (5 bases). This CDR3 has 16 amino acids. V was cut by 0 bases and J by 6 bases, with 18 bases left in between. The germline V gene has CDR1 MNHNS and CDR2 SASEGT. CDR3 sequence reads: CASSEAQGIRTPEQYF. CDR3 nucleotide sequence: TGTGCCAGCAGTGAAGCTCAGGGTATTCGTACACCCGAGCAGTACTTC.

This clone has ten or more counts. The DNA of the CDR3 is TGTGCCAGCAGCCCCGGGGCGGTGGGGGAGACCCAGTACTTC. Protein: CASSPGAVGETQYF. V and J are TRBV7-9 and TRBJ2-5, with D perhaps given as TRBD1 or TRBD2 (5 bases each). The germline V gene has CDR1 SEHNR and CDR2 FQNEAQ (reference sequence). The CDR3 has 14 amino acids. V lost 5 bases, J lost 5 bases, and 15 bases lay in between.

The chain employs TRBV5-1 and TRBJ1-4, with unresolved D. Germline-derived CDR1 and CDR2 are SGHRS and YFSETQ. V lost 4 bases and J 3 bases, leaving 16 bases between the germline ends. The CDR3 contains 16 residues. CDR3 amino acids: CASSLQAMGSNEKLFF. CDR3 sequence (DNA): TGCGCCAGCAGCCTACAAGCCATGGGTTCTAATGAAAAACTGTTTTTT.

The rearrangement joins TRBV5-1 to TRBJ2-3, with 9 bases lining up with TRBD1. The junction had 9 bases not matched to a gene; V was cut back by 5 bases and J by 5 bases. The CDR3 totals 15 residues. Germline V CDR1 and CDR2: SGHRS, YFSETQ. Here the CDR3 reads CASREGDREKDTQYF. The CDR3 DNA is TGCGCCAGCAGGGAGGGGGACAGGGAGAAAGATACGCAGTATTTT.